Following are 6 T cell receptor beta chains from one sample sequenced in a study of T cell repertoires in cytomegalovirus infection. MiXCR, applied by TCRdb to the reads, yields one record per CDR3 protein. The sample yields hundreds of thousands of distinct CDR3 sequences, about 30% seen once. No antigens are known for them. Sequences were derived from cultured CD8+ T cells from PBMCs, sampled from culture after CMV antigen stimulation. The origin of the receptors is a human donor in good health (CMV status not recorded). Some clones in this sample may be carry-over from other donors' samples.

The V call is TRBV19, the J call TRBJ1-5, with TRBD1 as a possible D gene (6 bases). This CDR3 region has 17 residues. Germline CDR1 is LNHDA and CDR2 is SQIVND (reference sequence). V lost 0 bases, J lost 0 bases, and 12 bases lay in between. The CDR3 bases are TGTGCCAGTAGTATAGATAACAGGGTCTATAGCAATCAGCCCCAGCATTTT. It translates to CASSIDNRVYSNQPQHF. Full variable domain (remainder filled in from reference TRBV19 and TRBJ1-5): DGGITQSPKYLFRKEGQNVTLSCEQNLNHDAMYWYRQDPGQGLRLIYYSQIVNDFQKGDIAEGYSVSREKKESFPLTVTSAQKNPTAFYLCASSIDNRVYSNQPQHFGDGTRLSIL.

This clonotype was picked up many times. CDR3 in amino acids: CASRSSYNEQFF. CDR3 nucleotides: TGTGCCAGCAGGAGCTCCTACAATGAGCAGTTCTTC. This rearrangement joins TRBV7-2 to TRBJ2-1, with D uncertain. The CDR3 has 12 amino acids. From germline, CDR1 is SGHTA and CDR2 FQGNSA. The V gene lost 6 bases and the J gene lost 0 bases, with 3 bases spanning the gap. Looking up the rest from reference TRBV7-2 and TRBJ2-1 gives the full variable domain: GAGVSQSPSNKVTEKGKDVELRCDPISGHTALYWYRQSLGQGLEFLIYFQGNSAPDKSGLPSDRFSAERTGGSVSTLTIQRTQQEDSAVYLCASRSSYNEQFFGPGTRLTVL.

Comments on this clonotype: An end of the junction does not agree with germline; a read error may underlie this. This chain uses TRBV4-1 with TRBJ2-5; D is unresolved. Germline V gene sequence: CDR1 MGHRA, CDR2 YSYEKL. CDR3 length: 13 residues. CDR3 in DNA: TGTGCCAGCAGCCAAGAGCAGCCGAAGACCCAGTACTTC. This sequence encodes CASSQEQPKTQYF.

There are a few counts of this clonotype. The rearrangement joins TRBV7-6 to TRBJ1-3; TRBD1 is a possible D gene (5 bases). This CDR3 comprises 15 residues. CDR1 and CDR2 (germline): SGHVS, FNYEAQ. V was pared by 8 bases and J by 0 bases, with 14 bases between. The CDR3 bases are TGTGCCAGCCCCCGGGACGGAAGCTCTGGAAACACCATATATTTT. It specifies CASPRDGSSGNTIYF.

The rearrangement links TRBV19 to TRBJ2-7; 8 bases are a match to TRBD1. V dropped 3 bases and J dropped 5; count of bases not matched to a gene: 3. The CDR3 length is 13 residues. Germline CDR1 and CDR2: LNHDA and SQIVND (reference sequence). CDR3: CASSIWTGNEQYF. The CDR3 DNA follows: TGTGCCAGTAGTATCTGGACAGGGAACGAGCAGTACTTC.

This clonotype has a handful of counts. The chain links TRBV5-4 to TRBJ1-2; 7 positions agree with TRBD1. In germline, CDR1 is SGHNT, CDR2 YYREEE (reference sequence). This CDR3 has 13 residues. V dropped 4 bases and J dropped 4; count of bases not matched to a gene: 4. The CDR3 DNA is TGTGCCAGCAGCATAGGGGGCCCCTATGGCTACACCTTC. Translating gives CASSIGGPYGYTF.